This T cell receptor beta chain originates from a study of T cells after yellow fever vaccination. Findings of the study overall: Primary-vaccination clones mostly resurfaced post-booster (96% CD4, just under 90% CD8). FACS-sorted repertoires could harbor abundant contaminating bulk-population clonotypes.

As regards this clonotype: Its target is unknown.

Template switching with 5'RACE generated the TCR cDNA and added a universal primer site and UMIs. One entry per CDR3 protein, called by TCRdb with MiXCR from the 5' RACE reads. The sample holds hundreds of thousands of distinct CDR3 sequences, around a fifth seen once. The V and J ends lost 2 bases and 0 bases respectively, with 17 bases between them. Germline CDR1 KGHSH, CDR2 LQKENI. The CDR3 runs 19 residues. The TCR comes from a man aged 18 to 30 who received the YFV17D yellow fever vaccine. The starting material was PBMCs, obtained less than 25 days after the first yellow fever vaccination. The chain recombines TRBV18 with TRBJ2-6; TRBD2 is a possible D gene (6 bases). This CDR3 reads CASSPFRAGRSSGANVLTF. In nucleotides, the CDR3 is TGTGCCAGCTCACCATTCCGAGCGGGTCGAAGCTCTGGGGCCAACGTCCTGACTTTC.